Below are 10 T cell receptor beta chains sequenced from a single sample in a study of blood T cell repertoires in COVID-19. TCRdb's copy holds only in-frame clones and misses some; the assay was immunoSEQ multiplex PCR. The table shows 90,000 to 120,000 clones, with 88% occurring only once. The specimen sequenced was peripheral blood. These receptors came from a human donor in a cohort sampled during active COVID-19.

This clone is a singleton in its sample. The chain combines TRBV6-1 with TRBJ1-5; D gene unclear. Germline CDR1 MNHNS, CDR2 SASEGT. With 1 base removed from V and 4 bases from J, the gap between germline ends came to 11 bases. This CDR3 spans 15 amino acids. CDR3 sequence: CASSEGAGLNQPQHF. The DNA for the CDR3 is TGTGCCAGCAGTGAAGGTGCCGGTTTGAATCAGCCCCAGCATTTT.

The V gene is TRBV5-1, the J gene TRBJ2-1; 7 nucleotides match TRBD1. Germline V gives CDR1 SGHRS, CDR2 YFSETQ. V dropped 4 bases and J dropped 2; count of bases not matched to a gene: 12. The CDR3 covers 17 residues. CDR3 in DNA: TGCGCCAGCAGCCGATTCCAAGGGGGCATGACCTACAATGAGCAGTTCTTC. Its translation: CASSRFQGGMTYNEQFF.

The chain joins TRBV14 to TRBJ2-5, with TRBD2 matching over 7 bases. The V segment lost 1 base and the J segment 5 bases; nucleotides outside the gene matches: 13. The CDR3 has 17 amino acids. Germline V gene sequence: CDR1 SGHDN, CDR2 FVKESK. The CDR3 nucleotides read TGTGCCAGCAGCCAAGGGGCCTTCAGCGGGGTTAGGGAGACCCAGTACTTC. Translating it yields CASSQGAFSGVRETQYF.

The rearrangement uses TRBV6-5 and TRBJ1-1, with TRBD1 matching 7 bases. This CDR3 region has 16 residues. The germline CDR1 and CDR2 sequences are MNHEY and SVGAGI. After removal of 4 bases from V and 0 bases from J, the junction contained 8 bases not matched to a gene. CDR3 region: CASSFSGQVLNTEAFF. In nucleotides, the CDR3 is TGTGCCAGCAGTTTCAGTGGACAGGTCTTGAACACTGAAGCTTTCTTT.

This chain links TRBV4-1 with TRBJ1-1; D unresolved. The CDR3 runs to 15 residues. V lost 0 bases and J lost 0, with 8 bases in between. The V gene's germline CDR1 is MGHRA and CDR2 YSYEKL. CDR3 DNA sequence: TGCGCCAGCAGCCAAGATCCCGGAGTGAACACTGAAGCTTTCTTT. It yields the protein CASSQDPGVNTEAFF.

CDR3 in amino acids: CASSSSGDTQYF. The DNA of the CDR3 is TGTGCCAGCAGCTCCTCCGGAGATACGCAGTATTTT. This chain links TRBV13 with TRBJ2-3; D call uncertain. CDR3 length: 12 residues. Trimming removed 4 bases at V and 5 bases at J, with 7 bases between. Germline values: CDR1 PRHDT, CDR2 FYEKMQ (reference sequence).

The chain joins TRBV14 to TRBJ2-2; TRBD1 is a possible D gene (5 bases). The germline V and J ends were trimmed by 3 bases and 5 bases, with 13 bases remaining between them. The CDR3 runs to 15 residues. CDR1 SGHDN and CDR2 FVKESK come from the germline V gene. CDR3 protein: CASSQAGLRTGELFF. DNA of the CDR3: TGTGCCAGCAGCCAGGCAGGGCTACGAACCGGGGAGCTGTTTTTT. Using reference TRBV14 and TRBJ2-2 for the parts outside the CDR3, the full variable domain is EAGVTQFPSHSVIEKGQTVTLRCDPISGHDNLYWYRRVMGKEIKFLLHFVKESKQDESGMPNNRFLAERTGGTYSTLKVQPAELEDSGVYFCASSQAGLRTGELFFGEGSRLTVL.

The V gene is TRBV2, the J gene TRBJ2-1, with D perhaps TRBD2 (5 bases). The V end lost 5 bases, the J end lost 0 bases, and 8 bases lay between the germline ends. This CDR3 region has 14 residues. Germline V gives CDR1 SNHLY, CDR2 FYNNEI. The CDR3 spells CASSRGSSYNEQFF. The CDR3 coding sequence is TGTGCCAGCAGTAGAGGGAGCTCCTACAATGAGCAGTTCTTC. The full variable domain, completed using reference TRBV2 and TRBJ2-1, is EPEVTQTPSHQVTQMGQEVILRCVPISNHLYFYWYRQILGQKVEFLVSFYNNEISEKSEIFDDQFSVERPDGSNFTLKIRSTKLEDSAMYFCASSRGSSYNEQFFGPGTRLTVL.

The chain links TRBV6-5 to TRBJ1-1, with D perhaps matching TRBD1 (6 bases). This CDR3 spans 15 amino acids. The V end lost 6 bases, the J end lost 0 bases, and 14 bases lay between the germline ends. CDR1 is MNHEY and CDR2 is SVGAGI in the germline V gene. CDR3 loop: CASRQTGTMNTEAFF. DNA for the CDR3: TGTGCCAGCAGGCAAACCGGGACAATGAACACTGAAGCTTTCTTT.

This clone was found a few times. The J gene is TRBJ1-2, the V gene TRBV5-1; D gene ambiguous. Germline lookup yields CDR1 SGHRS and CDR2 YFSETQ. CDR3 length: 11 amino acids. V lost 4 bases and J 7 bases, leaving 8 bases between the germline ends. Written as DNA, the CDR3 is TGCGCCAGCAGCGGGAGAGGTGGCTACACCTTC. It encodes CASSGRGGYTF.